The rows below give T cell receptor beta chains drawn from one sample of a study of shared clonotypes between healthy human individuals. Using immunoSEQ multiplex PCR, the repertoire was profiled, and TCRdb retains in-frame clones only, with some absent. The table lists approximately 2.1 million clones, approximately 95% of them singletons, with about 0.37% in the top ten. Input material: naive CD4+ T cells from PBMCs. The receptors were gathered from a man between 18 and 29 years old in good health. Some clones in this sample may be carry-over from other donors' samples. Both conserved end residues are part of each CDR3. A D gene is named only where the DNA matches it firmly. A row's size may be missing; if present it is once, few, many or a size class.

J	D	V	size	CDR3	DNA
TRBJ2-3	.	TRBV2	.	CASRWTPNRGLADTQYF	TGTGCCAGTAGATGGACCCCAAATCGGGGCCTTGCAGATACGCAGTATTTT
TRBJ2-2	.	TRBV19	.	CASSPLVGQGGGELFF	TGTGCTAGTAGCCCTTTAGTGGGCCAGGGAGGCGGGGAGCTGTTTTTT
TRBJ2-1	TRBD1	TRBV7-9	once	CASSTGTGGKNEQFF	TGTGCCAGCAGCACCGGGACAGGGGGAAAAAATGAGCAGTTCTTC
TRBJ1-1	.	TRBV7-9	few	CASSLVGRSVAFF	TGTGCCAGCAGCTTAGTAGGGCGGTCCGTGGCTTTCTTT
TRBJ1-2	.	TRBV20-1	few	CSAEADGYTF	TGCAGTGCTGAAGCAGATGGCTACACCTTC
TRBJ2-5	.	TRBV9	.	CASSPFPGGETQYF	TGTGCCAGCAGCCCCTTCCCAGGTGGGGAGACCCAGTACTTC
TRBJ2-1	TRBD2	TRBV5-1	.	CASSLGGSGIYNEQFF	TGCGCCAGCAGCTTGGGGGGTAGCGGGATCTACAATGAGCAGTTCTTC
TRBJ2-7	TRBD2	TRBV5-1	once	CASSIDSGRSYEQYF	TGCGCCAGCAGCATAGATAGCGGGAGGTCCTACGAGCAGTACTTC
TRBJ2-3	.	TRBV25-1	.	CASSLAMGTQYF	TGTGCCAGCAGCCTGGCTATGGGCACGCAGTATTTT
TRBJ2-7	TRBD1	TRBV5-4	.	CASSYLTGGSYEQYF	TGTGCCAGCAGCTATCTTACAGGGGGTTCCTACGAGCAGTACTTC
TRBJ2-7	.	TRBV28	.	CASPPPGGPYEQYF	TGTGCCAGTCCACCCCCCGGGGGGCCCTACGAGCAGTACTTC
TRBJ2-3	.	TRBV7-2	.	CASSPPSSDTQYF	TGTGCCAGCAGTCCCCCGTCTTCAGATACGCAGTATTTT
TRBJ2-7	TRBD1	TRBV19	.	CASSEPGQGPYEQYF	TGTGCCAGTAGTGAACCGGGACAGGGCCCCTACGAGCAGTACTTC
TRBJ2-7	.	TRBV5-6	.	CASSLRLRTEQYF	TGTGCCAGCAGCTTGCGGCTCCGGACCGAGCAGTACTTC
TRBJ2-2	.	TRBV5-1	.	CASSSQGGGGTGELFF	TGCGCCAGCAGCTCTCAGGGAGGAGGCGGCACCGGGGAGCTGTTTTTT
TRBJ2-7	.	TRBV18	.	CASSTGFEQYF	TGTGCCAGCTCAACAGGGTTCGAACAGTACTTC
TRBJ1-1	.	TRBV7-2	.	CASSPSRRGSEAFF	TGTGCCAGCAGCCCAAGTAGAAGGGGGAGCGAAGCTTTCTTT
TRBJ1-2	.	TRBV27	.	CASGDGNYGYTF	TGTGCCAGCGGGGACGGCAACTATGGCTACACCTTC
TRBJ2-2	.	TRBV7-3	.	CASSLGNTGELFF	TGTGCCAGCAGTTTGGGGAACACCGGGGAGCTGTTTTTT
TRBJ2-7	TRBD1	TRBV19	.	CASSGVTGRTPYEQYF	TGTGCCAGTAGTGGAGTGACAGGGCGAACCCCCTACGAGCAGTACTTC
TRBJ2-2	.	TRBV6-5	.	CASSYSLPVWTGELFF	TGTGCCAGCAGTTACTCGTTACCGGTTTGGACCGGGGAGCTGTTTTTT
TRBJ1-1	.	TRBV7-2	.	CASSLVGQGSTEAFF	TGTGCCAGCAGCTTAGTGGGCCAGGGGTCCACTGAAGCTTTCTTT